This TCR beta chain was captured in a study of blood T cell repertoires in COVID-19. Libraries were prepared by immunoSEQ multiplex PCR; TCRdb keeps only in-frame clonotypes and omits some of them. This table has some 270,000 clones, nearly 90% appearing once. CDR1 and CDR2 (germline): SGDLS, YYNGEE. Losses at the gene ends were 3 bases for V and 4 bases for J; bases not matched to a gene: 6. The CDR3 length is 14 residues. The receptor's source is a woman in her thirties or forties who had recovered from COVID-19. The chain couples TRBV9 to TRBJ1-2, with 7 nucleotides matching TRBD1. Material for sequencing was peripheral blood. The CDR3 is CASSAFGQVYGYTF. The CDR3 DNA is TGTGCCAGCAGCGCCTTTGGACAGGTCTATGGCTACACCTTC.